The clone carrying this T cell receptor beta chain appeared a few times. The germline V gene encodes CDR1 LNHDA and CDR2 SQIVND (reference sequence). This CDR3 has 15 amino acids. Trimming removed 3 bases at V and 1 base at J, with 10 bases between. Original analysis: Estimation of nucleated cell counts relied on the amplification of reference gene primers. Clones were read by immunoSEQ multiplex PCR, and TCRdb kept only the in-frame ones, dropping some. V, J and clone size are taken as reported in that table, and D and trimming were inferred from the DNA itself. The repertoire includes about 84,000 clones, under 85% of them detected once, and roughly 29% sits in the top ten. The sample comes from a study of blood T cell repertoires in COVID-19.

The J gene is TRBJ1-5, the V gene TRBV19; D gene unclear. The sample was peripheral blood. The source of this sequence is a woman older than 75 with acute or convalescent COVID-19. CDR3 sequence: CASSMSSGSNQPQHF. The CDR3 bases are TGTGCCAGTAGTATGAGTTCGGGGAGCAATCAGCCCCAGCATTTT.